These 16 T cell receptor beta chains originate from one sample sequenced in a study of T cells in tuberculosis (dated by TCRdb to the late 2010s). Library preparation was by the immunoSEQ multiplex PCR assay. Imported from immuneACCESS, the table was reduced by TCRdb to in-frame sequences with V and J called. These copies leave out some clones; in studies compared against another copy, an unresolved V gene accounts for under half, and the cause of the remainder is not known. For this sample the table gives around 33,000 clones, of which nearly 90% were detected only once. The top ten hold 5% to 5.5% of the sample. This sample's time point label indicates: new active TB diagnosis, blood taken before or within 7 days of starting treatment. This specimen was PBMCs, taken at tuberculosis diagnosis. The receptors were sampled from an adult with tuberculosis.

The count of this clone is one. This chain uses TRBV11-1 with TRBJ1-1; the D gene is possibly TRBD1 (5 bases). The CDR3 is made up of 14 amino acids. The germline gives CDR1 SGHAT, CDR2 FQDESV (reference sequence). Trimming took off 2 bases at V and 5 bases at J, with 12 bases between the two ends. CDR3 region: CASSLSQGGTEAFF. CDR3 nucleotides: TGTGCCAGCAGCTTATCCCAGGGTGGGACTGAAGCTTTCTTT.

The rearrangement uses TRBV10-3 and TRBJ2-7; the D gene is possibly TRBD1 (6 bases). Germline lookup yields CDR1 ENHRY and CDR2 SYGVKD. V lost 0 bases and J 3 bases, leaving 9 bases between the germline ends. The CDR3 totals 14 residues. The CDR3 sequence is CAISESSGDYEQYF. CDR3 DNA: TGTGCCATCAGTGAGTCGTCAGGGGACTACGAGCAGTACTTC.

CDR3 amino acids: CASSLGAWSSYEQYF. The CDR3 nucleotides are TGTGCCAGCAGTTTAGGCGCATGGAGCTCCTACGAGCAGTACTTC. The chain links TRBV27 to TRBJ2-7; D is unclear. V lost 2 bases to trimming and J lost 0 bases, with 11 bases between them. CDR1 is MNHEY, CDR2 SMNVEV, per germline (reference sequence). The CDR3 runs to 15 residues.

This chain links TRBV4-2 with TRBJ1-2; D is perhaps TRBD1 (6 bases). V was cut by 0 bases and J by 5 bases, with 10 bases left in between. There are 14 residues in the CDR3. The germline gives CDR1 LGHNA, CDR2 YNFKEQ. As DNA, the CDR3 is TGTGCCAGCAGCCAAGACGGGGGGGCTTATGGCTACACCTTC. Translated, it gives CASSQDGGAYGYTF.

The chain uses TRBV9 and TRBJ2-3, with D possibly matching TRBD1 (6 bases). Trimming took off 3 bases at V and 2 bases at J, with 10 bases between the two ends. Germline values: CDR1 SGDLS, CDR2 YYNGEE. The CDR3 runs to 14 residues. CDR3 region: CASSAGQYTDTQYF. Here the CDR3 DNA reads TGTGCCAGCAGCGCCGGACAGTACACAGATACGCAGTATTTT.

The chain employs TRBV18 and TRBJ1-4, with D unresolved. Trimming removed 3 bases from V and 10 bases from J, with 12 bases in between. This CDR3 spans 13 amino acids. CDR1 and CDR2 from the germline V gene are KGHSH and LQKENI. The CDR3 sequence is CASSPDVGGKLFF. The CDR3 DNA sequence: TGTGCCAGCTCACCGGACGTAGGAGGAAAACTGTTTTTT.

The CDR3 DNA is TGTGCCAGCGGGATCCCTAGCGGTAGCACAGATACGCAGTATTTT. It codes for CASGIPSGSTDTQYF. The rearrangement links TRBV2 to TRBJ2-3; TRBD2 matches at 7 bases. V lost 8 bases to trimming and J lost 0 bases; unmatched junction nucleotides: 8. The CDR3 has 15 residues. In germline, CDR1 is SNHLY, CDR2 FYNNEI.

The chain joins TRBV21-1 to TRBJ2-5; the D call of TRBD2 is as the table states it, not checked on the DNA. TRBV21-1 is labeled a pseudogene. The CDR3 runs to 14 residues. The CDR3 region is CASSNGVDQETQYF. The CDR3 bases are TGTGCCAGCAGCAACGGGGTCGATCAAGAGACCCAGTACTTC.

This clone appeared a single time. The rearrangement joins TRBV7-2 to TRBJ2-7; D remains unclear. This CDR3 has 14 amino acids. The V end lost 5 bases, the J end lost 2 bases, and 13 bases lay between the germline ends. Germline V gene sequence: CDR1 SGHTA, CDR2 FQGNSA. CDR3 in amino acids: CASSLSPSPYEQYF. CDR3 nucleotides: TGTGCCAGCAGCCTTAGCCCCAGCCCCTACGAGCAGTACTTC.

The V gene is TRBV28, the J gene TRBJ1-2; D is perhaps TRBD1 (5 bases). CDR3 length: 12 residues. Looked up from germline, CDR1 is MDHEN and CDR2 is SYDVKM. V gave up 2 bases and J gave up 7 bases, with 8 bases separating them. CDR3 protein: CASSLQQGGYTF. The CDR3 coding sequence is TGTGCCAGCAGTTTACAGCAGGGTGGCTACACCTTC.

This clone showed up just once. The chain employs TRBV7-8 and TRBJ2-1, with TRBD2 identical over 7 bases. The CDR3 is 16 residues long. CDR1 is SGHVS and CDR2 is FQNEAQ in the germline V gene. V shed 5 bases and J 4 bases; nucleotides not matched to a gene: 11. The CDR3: CASSPKLATVYNEQFF. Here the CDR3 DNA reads TGTGCCAGCAGCCCTAAACTAGCGACCGTTTACAATGAGCAGTTCTTC.

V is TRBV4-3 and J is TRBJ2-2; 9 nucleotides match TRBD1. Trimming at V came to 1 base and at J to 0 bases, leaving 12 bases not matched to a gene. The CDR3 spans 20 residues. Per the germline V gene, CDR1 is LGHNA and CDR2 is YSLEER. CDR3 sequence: CASSQALPRTGASNTGELFF. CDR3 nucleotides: TGCGCCAGCAGCCAAGCGTTACCCCGGACAGGGGCGTCGAACACCGGGGAGCTGTTTTTT.

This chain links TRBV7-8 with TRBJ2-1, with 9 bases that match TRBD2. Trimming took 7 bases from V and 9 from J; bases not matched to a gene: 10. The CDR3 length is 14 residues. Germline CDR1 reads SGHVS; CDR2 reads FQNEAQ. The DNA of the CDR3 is TGTGCCAGCACATTGCGGGAGGGGAGCGGTGAGCAGTTCTTC. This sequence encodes CASTLREGSGEQFF.

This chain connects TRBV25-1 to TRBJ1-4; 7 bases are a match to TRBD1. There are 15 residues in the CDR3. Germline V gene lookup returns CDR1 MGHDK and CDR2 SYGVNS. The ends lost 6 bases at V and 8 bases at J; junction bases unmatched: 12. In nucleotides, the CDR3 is TGTGCCAGCAGCCCACAAGAGGGGGCTGGCGAAAAACTGTTTTTT. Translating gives CASSPQEGAGEKLFF. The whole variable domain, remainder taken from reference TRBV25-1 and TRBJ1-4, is EADIYQTPRYLVIGTGKKITLECSQTMGHDKMYWYQQDPGMELHLIHYSYGVNSTEKGDLSSESTVSRIRTEHFPLTLESARPSHTSQYLCASSPQEGAGEKLFFGSGTQLSVL.

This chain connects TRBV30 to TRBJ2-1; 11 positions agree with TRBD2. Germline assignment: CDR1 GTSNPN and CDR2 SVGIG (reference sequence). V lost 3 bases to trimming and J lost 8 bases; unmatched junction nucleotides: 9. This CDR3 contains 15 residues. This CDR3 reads CAWRAGLAGVYEQFF. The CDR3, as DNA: TGTGCCTGGAGAGCCGGACTAGCGGGCGTGTATGAGCAGTTCTTC.

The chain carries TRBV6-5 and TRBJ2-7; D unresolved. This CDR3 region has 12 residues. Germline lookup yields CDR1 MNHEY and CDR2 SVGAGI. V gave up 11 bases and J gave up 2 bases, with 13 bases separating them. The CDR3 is CASVDSAYEQYF. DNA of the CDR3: TGTGCCTCCGTCGACTCCGCCTACGAGCAGTACTTC.